This T cell receptor (beta chain) was captured in a study of cytomegalovirus exposure and HLA in healthy donors. The CDR3 contains 15 residues. Trimming shortened V by 1 base and J by 7 bases, and 14 bases separated the two germline ends. Germline-derived CDR1 and CDR2 are MDHEN and SYDVKM. The PCR was carried out with 60 Vbeta primers and 13 Jbeta primers. Method: immunoSEQ multiplex PCR; TCRdb's copy keeps in-frame clones and lacks some. The sample yields some 130,000 clones, around 73% seen once. These donors, healthy bone marrow donors, were studied. The gene calls are TRBV28 and TRBJ2-1, with D tentatively TRBD2 (6 bases). This clonotype originated in a female donor in good health and CMV-seronegative. The sequenced sample was PBMCs. DNA for the CDR3: TGTGCCAGCAGTTTATACGCGGGAAGGCAGAATGAGCAGTTCTTC. It is translated as CASSLYAGRQNEQFF.